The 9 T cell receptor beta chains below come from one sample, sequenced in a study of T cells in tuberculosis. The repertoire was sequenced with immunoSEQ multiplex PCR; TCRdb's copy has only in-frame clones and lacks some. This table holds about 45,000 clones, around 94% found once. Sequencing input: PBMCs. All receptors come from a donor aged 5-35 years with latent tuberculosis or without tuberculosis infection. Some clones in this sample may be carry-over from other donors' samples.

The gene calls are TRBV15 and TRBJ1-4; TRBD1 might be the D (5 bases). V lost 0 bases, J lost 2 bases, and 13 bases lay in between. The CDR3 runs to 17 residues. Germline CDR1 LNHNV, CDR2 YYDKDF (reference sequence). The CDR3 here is CATSRDSGGETNEKLFF. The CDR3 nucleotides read TGTGCCACCAGCAGAGATTCTGGGGGGGAGACTAATGAAAAACTGTTTTTT.

The DNA of the CDR3 is TGTGCCAGCAGCTTGGCCATAGATACGCAGTATTTT. It translates to CASSLAIDTQYF. The chain links TRBV5-6 to TRBJ2-3; D is undetermined. Trimming left V 0 bases short and J 5 bases short, with 4 bases between. Germline V lookup: CDR1 SGHDT, CDR2 YYEEEE. The length of the CDR3 is 12 residues. The full variable domain, its missing parts supplied by reference TRBV5-6 and TRBJ2-3, is DAGVTQSPTHLIKTRGQQVTLRCSPKSGHDTVSWYQQALGQGPQFIFQYYEEEERQRGNFPDRFSGHQFPNYSSELNVNALLLGDSALYLCASSLAIDTQYFGPGTRLTVL.

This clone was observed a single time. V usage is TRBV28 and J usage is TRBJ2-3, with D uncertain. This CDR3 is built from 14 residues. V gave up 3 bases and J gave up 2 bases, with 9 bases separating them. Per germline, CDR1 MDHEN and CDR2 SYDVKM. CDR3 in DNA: TGTGCCAGCAGTTTGAACTCAAACACAGATACGCAGTATTTT. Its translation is CASSLNSNTDTQYF.

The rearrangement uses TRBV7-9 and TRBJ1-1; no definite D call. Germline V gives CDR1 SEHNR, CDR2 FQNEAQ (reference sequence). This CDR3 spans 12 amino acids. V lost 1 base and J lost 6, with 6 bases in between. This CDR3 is CASSLDTPEAFF. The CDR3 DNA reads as TGTGCCAGCAGCTTAGATACACCTGAAGCTTTCTTT.

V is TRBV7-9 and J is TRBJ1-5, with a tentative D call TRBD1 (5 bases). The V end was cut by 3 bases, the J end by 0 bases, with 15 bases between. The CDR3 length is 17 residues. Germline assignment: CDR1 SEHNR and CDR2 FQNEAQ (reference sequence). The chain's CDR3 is CASSFVGGKYSNQPQHF. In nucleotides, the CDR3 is TGTGCCAGCAGCTTTGTCGGGGGGAAATATAGCAATCAGCCCCAGCATTTT. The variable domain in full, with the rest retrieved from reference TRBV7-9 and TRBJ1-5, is DTGVSQNPRHKITKRGQNVTFRCDPISEHNRLYWYRQTLGQGPEFLTYFQNEAQLEKSRLLSDRFSAERPKGSFSTLEIQRTEQGDSAMYLCASSFVGGKYSNQPQHFGDGTRLSIL.

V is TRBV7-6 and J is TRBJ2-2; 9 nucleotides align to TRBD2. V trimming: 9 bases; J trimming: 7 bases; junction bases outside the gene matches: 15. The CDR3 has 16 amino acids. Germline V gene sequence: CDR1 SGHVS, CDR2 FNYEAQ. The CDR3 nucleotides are TGTGCCAGTACCCCCGGGACTAGCATGGGTCACGGGGAGCTGTTTTTT. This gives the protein CASTPGTSMGHGELFF.

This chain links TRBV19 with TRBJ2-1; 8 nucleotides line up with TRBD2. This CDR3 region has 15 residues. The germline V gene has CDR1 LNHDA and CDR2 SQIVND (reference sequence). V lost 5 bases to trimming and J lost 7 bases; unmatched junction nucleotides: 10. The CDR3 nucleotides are TGTGCCAGTAGTTTCCGCGGGGGGAATGGTAATGAGCAGTTCTTC. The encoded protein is CASSFRGGNGNEQFF.

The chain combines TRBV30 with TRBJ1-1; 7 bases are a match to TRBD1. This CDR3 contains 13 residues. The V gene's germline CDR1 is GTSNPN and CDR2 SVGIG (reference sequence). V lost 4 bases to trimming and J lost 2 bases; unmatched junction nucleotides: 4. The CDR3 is CAWIPGGNTEAFF. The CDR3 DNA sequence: TGTGCCTGGATACCAGGGGGAAACACTGAAGCTTTCTTT.

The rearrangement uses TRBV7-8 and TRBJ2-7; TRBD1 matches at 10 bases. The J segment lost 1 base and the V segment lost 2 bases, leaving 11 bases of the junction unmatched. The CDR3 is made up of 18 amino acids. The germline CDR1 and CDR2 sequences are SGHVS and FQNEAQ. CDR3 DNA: TGTGCCAGCAGCTTACCGACAGGGGGCATCGTAAGGTCCTACGAGCAGTACTTC. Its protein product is CASSLPTGGIVRSYEQYF.